A single sample is the source of the 28 T cell receptor beta chains below, sequenced in a study of a mutant IDH1 vaccine in newly diagnosed glioma. Some clones are missing from TCRdb's copy, which holds only in-frame ones; the method was immunoSEQ multiplex PCR. The table has roughly 51,000 clones, roughly 83% seen once. Antigen specificity for these receptors is unknown. Time point: week 47, end of study. The investigators gave 300 ug of mutant IDH1 20-mer peptide in each vaccine dose, together with topical imiquimod. Material: PBMCs, obtained from a glioma patient whose treatment included an IDH1 peptide vaccine. These receptors came from a woman aged 25 to 39 with glioma. Some clones in this sample may be carry-over from other donors' samples.

This chain connects TRBV7-9 to TRBJ2-3; D is undetermined. Trimming left V 3 bases short and J 1 base short, with 2 bases between. CDR3 size: 12 residues. The V gene's germline CDR1 is SEHNR and CDR2 FQNEAQ (reference sequence). The CDR3 is CASSLGTDTQYF. CDR3 DNA sequence: TGTGCCAGCAGCTTGGGCACAGATACGCAGTATTTT.

This clone appeared a single time. The rearrangement uses TRBV7-9 and TRBJ2-2; 11 positions match TRBD2. The CDR3 runs 15 residues. With 6 bases clipped from V and 3 bases from J, the junction kept 3 bases outside the gene matches. Germline assignment: CDR1 SEHNR and CDR2 FQNEAQ (reference sequence). The CDR3 bases are TGTGCCAGCAGGACTAGCGGGACCTACACCGGGGAGCTGTTTTTT. It encodes CASRTSGTYTGELFF.

The chain carries TRBV7-2 and TRBJ2-5, with D unresolved. CDR3 size: 14 residues. CDR1 and CDR2 from the germline V gene are SGHTA and FQGNSA. The V and J ends lost 2 bases and 1 base respectively, with 8 bases between them. This CDR3 reads CASSLSPAQETQYF. CDR3 DNA sequence: TGTGCCAGCAGCTTATCGCCGGCCCAAGAGACCCAGTACTTC.

This rearrangement joins TRBV9 to TRBJ2-7; 7 bases align to TRBD2. CDR3 length equals 15 residues. V lost 6 bases and J lost 0; bases outside the gene matches: 9. Germline V gene data show CDR1 as SGDLS and CDR2 as YYNGEE. CDR3 sequence reads: CASTPRGDSSYEQYF. Here the CDR3 DNA reads TGTGCCAGCACCCCCCGGGGGGACTCCTCCTACGAGCAGTACTTC. Based on the CDR3 plus reference TRBV9 and TRBJ2-7, the full variable domain is DSGVTQTPKHLITATGQRVTLRCSPRSGDLSVYWYQQSLDQGLQFLIQYYNGEERAKGNILERFSAQQFPDLHSELNLSSLELGDSALYFCASTPRGDSSYEQYFGPGTRLTVT.

The chain carries TRBV6-5 and TRBJ2-7; unclear D gene. The CDR3 length is 14 residues. Germline V gene lookup returns CDR1 MNHEY and CDR2 SVGAGI. The V end was cut by 2 bases, the J end by 0 bases, with 8 bases between. Here the CDR3 DNA reads TGTGCCAGCAGTTACGTCGGCTCCTCCTACGAGCAGTACTTC. Translation: CASSYVGSSYEQYF.

This clone was recorded once. The rearrangement links TRBV6-5 to TRBJ2-1; D call uncertain. This CDR3 contains 11 residues. The germline V gene encodes CDR1 MNHEY and CDR2 SVGAGI. The V end was cut by 8 bases, the J end by 6 bases, with 8 bases between. The CDR3, as DNA: TGTGCCAGCCAAACGGGCAATGAGCAGTTCTTC. This translates into CASQTGNEQFF.

This rearrangement joins TRBV20-1 to TRBJ2-4; D call uncertain. The germline CDR1 and CDR2 sequences are DFQATT and SNEGSKA (reference sequence). The CDR3 consists of 11 residues. Deletions cut 0 bases from V and 6 bases from J, with 3 bases between. The CDR3 loop reads CSAREGNIQYF. CDR3 nucleotides: TGCAGTGCTAGAGAAGGAAACATTCAGTACTTC.

The rearrangement uses TRBV10-3 and TRBJ2-7, with 9 bases aligning to TRBD2. The CDR3 is made up of 16 amino acids. From germline, CDR1 is ENHRY and CDR2 SYGVKD. J lost 6 bases, V lost 0 bases, and 9 bases had no gene match. In DNA, the CDR3 is TGTGCCATCAGTGAGTCTGTGAGCCTAGCGGGACCCGAGCAGTACTTC. Protein sequence: CAISESVSLAGPEQYF.

V gene TRBV11-2 combines with J gene TRBJ2-2; D is perhaps TRBD1 (6 bases). CDR3 size: 16 residues. Trimming took off 4 bases at V and 2 bases at J, with 14 bases between the two ends. Germline V lookup: CDR1 SGHAT, CDR2 FQNNGV. CDR3 amino acids: CASSSQQGINTGELFF. The CDR3 region has the DNA TGTGCCAGCAGCTCCCAACAGGGCATTAACACCGGGGAGCTGTTTTTT.

CDR3 sequence reads: CASSFMSGRETQYF. CDR3 bases: TGTGCCAGCAGTTTCATGTCAGGGAGGGAGACCCAGTACTTC. The rearrangement joins TRBV7-2 to TRBJ2-5; D is possibly TRBD2 (6 bases). There are 14 residues in the CDR3. The germline V gene encodes CDR1 SGHTA and CDR2 FQGNSA. Trimming pared 6 bases from V and 5 bases from J, leaving 16 bases between.

This chain uses TRBV7-9 with TRBJ1-2; 9 bases match TRBD1. Germline CDR1 SEHNR, CDR2 FQNEAQ (reference sequence). The J segment lost 8 bases and the V segment lost 8 bases, leaving 12 bases of the junction unmatched. This CDR3 comprises 14 residues. CDR3 protein: CASGHTGGVYGYTF. The CDR3 region has the DNA TGTGCCAGCGGTCATACAGGGGGCGTCTACGGCTACACCTTC.

The V gene is TRBV4-1, the J gene TRBJ2-3; 8 positions match TRBD2. Germline trimming cut 3 bases from V and 2 bases from J; bases unmatched to any gene: 4. Germline V gene sequence: CDR1 MGHRA, CDR2 YSYEKL. The CDR3 runs 15 residues. The CDR3 protein is CASSQILADTDTQYF. CDR3 coding DNA: TGCGCCAGCAGCCAGATACTAGCGGACACAGATACGCAGTATTTT.

This chain joins TRBV5-6 and TRBJ1-2; perhaps TRBD1 as D (5 bases). V lost 6 bases and J lost 5, with 26 bases in between. From germline, CDR1 is SGHDT and CDR2 YYEEEE. This CDR3 comprises 17 residues. CDR3 DNA: TGTGCCAGCATCTATCAAACGTCAGGGAGATATTCGTATGGCTACACCTTC. It translates to CASIYQTSGRYSYGYTF.

The V and J genes are TRBV19 and TRBJ2-6; no clear D gene. The length of the CDR3 is 14 residues. V was cut by 3 bases and J by 6 bases, with 9 bases left in between. CDR1 LNHDA and CDR2 SQIVND come from the germline V gene (reference sequence). CDR3 sequence (DNA): TGTGCCAGTAGTATGCCAGTATCGGCCAACGTCCTGACTTTC. Translated, it gives CASSMPVSANVLTF.

The genes are TRBV11-2 and TRBJ2-2; possibly TRBD1 for D (6 bases). The ends were cut back, 2 bases at V and 2 bases at J, with 9 bases in the middle. Germline V gene lookup returns CDR1 SGHAT and CDR2 FQNNGV. The CDR3 spans 15 residues. CDR3 sequence (DNA): TGTGCCAGCAGCTTATTCAGGGGTAACACCGGGGAGCTGTTTTTT. This gives the protein CASSLFRGNTGELFF.

The J gene is TRBJ1-3, the V gene TRBV5-4, with D possibly being TRBD1 (5 bases). The V gene's germline CDR1 is SGHNT and CDR2 YYREEE (reference sequence). Trimming stripped 0 bases from V and 10 bases from J, with 14 bases between. The CDR3 is 14 amino acids. The CDR3 loop is CASSLARSPGTIYF. CDR3 coding DNA: TGTGCCAGCAGCTTGGCCCGCAGCCCAGGGACCATATATTTT. Together with reference TRBV5-4 and TRBJ1-3, the CDR3 gives the full variable domain: ETGVTQSPTHLIKTRGQQVTLRCSSQSGHNTVSWYQQALGQGPQFIFQYYREEENGRGNFPPRFSGLQFPNYSSELNVNALELDDSALYLCASSLARSPGTIYFGEGSWLTVV.

The rearrangement joins TRBV30 to TRBJ1-2; weak D call: TRBD1 (6 bases). This CDR3 contains 13 residues. CDR1 is GTSNPN and CDR2 is SVGIG in the germline V gene (reference sequence). V was clipped by 3 bases and J by 4 bases, with 12 bases between them. The CDR3, as DNA: TGTGCCTGGAGCCCGCAGGGGAGCTATGGCTACACCTTC. Translated: CAWSPQGSYGYTF.

The V and J genes are TRBV7-9 and TRBJ2-7; no reliable D call. Trimming removed 4 bases from V and 3 bases from J, with 28 bases in between. The germline CDR1 and CDR2 sequences are SEHNR and FQNEAQ (reference sequence). This CDR3 contains 19 residues. CDR3: CASSSIPPSAGRASYEQYF. CDR3 in DNA: TGTGCCAGCAGCTCCATCCCTCCCTCGGCCGGACGGGCGAGCTACGAGCAGTACTTC.

V usage is TRBV7-9 and J usage is TRBJ1-1, with no clear D. CDR3 length: 14 residues. Per the germline V gene, CDR1 is SEHNR and CDR2 is FQNEAQ (reference sequence). With 5 bases removed from V and 0 bases from J, the gap between germline ends came to 10 bases. CDR3 residues: CASSGGRMNTEAFF. The DNA of the CDR3 is TGTGCCAGCAGCGGAGGACGGATGAACACTGAAGCTTTCTTT.

This clone was counted only a few times. The V call is TRBV28, the J call TRBJ1-2; the D gene is possibly TRBD1 (6 bases). In germline, CDR1 is MDHEN, CDR2 SYDVKM. The CDR3 runs to 12 residues. V was pared by 8 bases and J by 3 bases, with 10 bases between. The chain's CDR3 is CASVQGDYGYTF. The CDR3 coding sequence is TGTGCCAGCGTACAGGGAGACTATGGCTACACCTTC.

This chain connects TRBV7-6 to TRBJ2-5, with D maybe TRBD1 (6 bases). Trimming removed 0 bases from V and 2 bases from J, with 10 bases in between. The CDR3 is 15 amino acids. Germline-derived CDR1 and CDR2 are SGHVS and FNYEAQ. Here the CDR3 DNA reads TGTGCCAGCAGCTTAGCGGACAGCCGACAAGAGACCCAGTACTTC. Amino acid sequence: CASSLADSRQETQYF.

The chain links TRBV9 to TRBJ2-3, with D maybe TRBD2 (7 bases). Trimming removed 0 bases from V and 2 bases from J, with 10 bases in between. The CDR3 extends over 15 amino acids. Germline V lookup: CDR1 SGDLS, CDR2 YYNGEE. In DNA, the CDR3 is TGTGCCAGCAGCGTAGAAGGGGGGGCCACAGATACGCAGTATTTT. Protein sequence: CASSVEGGATDTQYF.

This clone was seen just once. The rearrangement joins TRBV27 to TRBJ2-6; no definite D call. Germline CDR1 and CDR2: MNHEY and SMNVEV (reference sequence). Trimming took off 0 bases at V and 1 base at J, with 1 base between the two ends. The CDR3 runs to 14 residues. The CDR3 nucleotides read TGTGCCAGCAGTTTATCGTCTGGGGCCAACGTCCTGACTTTC. Protein product: CASSLSSGANVLTF.

V usage is TRBV6-1 and J usage is TRBJ2-7, with 8 bases identical to TRBD2. CDR3 length: 14 residues. Germline CDR1 MNHNS, CDR2 SASEGT. V lost 8 bases and J lost 9; bases outside the gene matches: 15. The CDR3 loop is CASLLAGQKGGQYF. The CDR3 coding sequence is TGTGCCAGCCTCCTAGCGGGCCAAAAGGGAGGGCAGTACTTC.

There are a few counts of this clone. The chain couples TRBV6-5 to TRBJ2-7; TRBD2 might be the D (5 bases). The V gene's germline CDR1 is MNHEY and CDR2 SVGAGI. This CDR3 is 13 amino acids long. The V end was cut by 5 bases, the J end by 8 bases, with 16 bases between. Written as DNA, the CDR3 is TGTGCCAGCAGTGGATCGGGAAACCCGAAGCAGTACTTC. Residues: CASSGSGNPKQYF.

V and J are TRBV18 and TRBJ2-7, with a possible D match to TRBD1 (5 bases). CDR3 length equals 12 residues. V lost 4 bases to trimming and J lost 7 bases, with 11 bases between them. Germline values: CDR1 KGHSH, CDR2 LQKENI. CDR3 DNA sequence: TGTGCCAGCTCACGAGGACACGTAGAGCAGTACTTC. Residues: CASSRGHVEQYF.

The CDR3 DNA follows: TGTGCCAGCAGCTTACTAGCGGGAGGTCGGGAGACCCAGTACTTC. Its protein is CASSLLAGGRETQYF. The rearrangement uses TRBV7-2 and TRBJ2-5; TRBD2 matches 11 bases. Germline V gene lookup returns CDR1 SGHTA and CDR2 FQGNSA. The CDR3 consists of 15 residues. The V segment lost 2 bases and the J segment 5 bases; nucleotides outside the gene matches: 4.

The V gene is TRBV10-3, the J gene TRBJ1-1; 8 bases are a match to TRBD1. Germline trimming cut 2 bases from V and 1 base from J; bases unmatched to any gene: 6. CDR1 is ENHRY and CDR2 is SYGVKD in the germline V gene. CDR3 length: 16 amino acids. The CDR3, as DNA: TGTGCCATCAGTGAGAGAGGCGGGACAGGGAACACTGAAGCTTTCTTT. This encodes CAISERGGTGNTEAFF.